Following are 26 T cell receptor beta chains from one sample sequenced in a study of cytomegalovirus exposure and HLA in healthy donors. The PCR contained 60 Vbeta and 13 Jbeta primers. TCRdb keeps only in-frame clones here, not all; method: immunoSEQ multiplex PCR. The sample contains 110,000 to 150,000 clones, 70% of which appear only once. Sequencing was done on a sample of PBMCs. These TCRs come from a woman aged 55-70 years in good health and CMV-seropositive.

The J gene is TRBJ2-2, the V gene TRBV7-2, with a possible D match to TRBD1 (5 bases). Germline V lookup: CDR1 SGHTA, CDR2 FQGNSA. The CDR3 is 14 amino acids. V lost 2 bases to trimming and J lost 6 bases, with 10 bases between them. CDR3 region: CASSLNHRPGELFF. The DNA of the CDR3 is TGTGCCAGCAGCTTAAATCACAGGCCCGGGGAGCTGTTTTTT.

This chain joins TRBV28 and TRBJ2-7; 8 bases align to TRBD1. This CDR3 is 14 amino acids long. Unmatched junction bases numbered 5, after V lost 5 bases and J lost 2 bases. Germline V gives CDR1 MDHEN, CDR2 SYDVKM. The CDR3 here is CASSLPGGAYEQYF. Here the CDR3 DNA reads TGTGCCAGCAGTCTCCCAGGGGGCGCCTACGAGCAGTACTTC.

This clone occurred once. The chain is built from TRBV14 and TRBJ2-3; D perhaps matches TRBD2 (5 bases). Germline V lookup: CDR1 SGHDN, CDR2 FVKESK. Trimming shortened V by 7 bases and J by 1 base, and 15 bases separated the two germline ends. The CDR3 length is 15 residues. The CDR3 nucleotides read TGTGCCAGCACCCGGGGAGTGGCTGGCACAGATACGCAGTATTTT. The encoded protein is CASTRGVAGTDTQYF.

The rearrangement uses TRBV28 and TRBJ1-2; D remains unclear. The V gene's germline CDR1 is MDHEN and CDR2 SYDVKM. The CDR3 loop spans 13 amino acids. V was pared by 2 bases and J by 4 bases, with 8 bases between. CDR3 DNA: TGTGCCAGCAGTTTAATTACAGCCTATGGCTACACCTTC. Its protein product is CASSLITAYGYTF.

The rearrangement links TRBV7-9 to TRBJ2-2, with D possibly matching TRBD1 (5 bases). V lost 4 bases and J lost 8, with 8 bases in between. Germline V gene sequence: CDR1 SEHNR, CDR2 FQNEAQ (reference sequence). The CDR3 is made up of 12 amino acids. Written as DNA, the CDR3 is TGTGCCAGCAGCTCATCAGGGGGGGAGCTGTTTTTT. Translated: CASSSSGGELFF.

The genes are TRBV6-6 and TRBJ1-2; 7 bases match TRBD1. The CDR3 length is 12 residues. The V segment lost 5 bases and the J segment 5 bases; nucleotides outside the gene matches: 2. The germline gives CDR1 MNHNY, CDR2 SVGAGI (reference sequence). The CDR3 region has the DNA TGTGCCAGCAGTCAACAGGGGTATGGCTACACCTTC. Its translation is CASSQQGYGYTF.

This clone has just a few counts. CDR3 DNA: TGTGCCAGTAGACGACAGGAGGCGGGCTATGGCTACACCTTC. Translated: CASRRQEAGYGYTF. The chain recombines TRBV19 with TRBJ1-2; weak D call: TRBD1 (6 bases). Germline lookup yields CDR1 LNHDA and CDR2 SQIVND (reference sequence). The germline V and J ends were trimmed by 6 bases and 4 bases, with 15 bases remaining between them. The CDR3 runs 14 residues.

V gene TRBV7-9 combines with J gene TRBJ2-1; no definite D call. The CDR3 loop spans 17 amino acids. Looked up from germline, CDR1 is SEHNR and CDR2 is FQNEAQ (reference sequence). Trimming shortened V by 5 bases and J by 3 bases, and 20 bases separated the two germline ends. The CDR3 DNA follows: TGTGCCAGCAGCCCTCCCTTAAGACACCGTGACTACAATGAGCAGTTCTTC. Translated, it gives CASSPPLRHRDYNEQFF.

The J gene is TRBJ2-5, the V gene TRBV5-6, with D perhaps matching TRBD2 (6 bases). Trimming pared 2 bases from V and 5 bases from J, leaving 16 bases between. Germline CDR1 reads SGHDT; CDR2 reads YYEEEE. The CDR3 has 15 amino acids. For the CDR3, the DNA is TGTGCCAGCAGCTTCCCCCTTGCGGGACCCGAGACCCAGTACTTC. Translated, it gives CASSFPLAGPETQYF.

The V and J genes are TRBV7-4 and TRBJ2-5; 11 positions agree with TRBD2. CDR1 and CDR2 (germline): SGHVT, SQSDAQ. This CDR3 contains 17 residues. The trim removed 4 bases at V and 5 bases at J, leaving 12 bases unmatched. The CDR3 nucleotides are TGTGCCAGCAGCTATCCGACTAGCGGGAAGAGAGGGGAGACCCAGTACTTC. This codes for CASSYPTSGKRGETQYF.

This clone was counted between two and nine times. The CDR3 spells CASSSAGEGNTIYF. The CDR3 DNA is TGTGCCAGCAGCTCCGCGGGGGAAGGAAACACCATATATTTT. This chain links TRBV9 with TRBJ1-3, with D possibly matching TRBD1 (5 bases). Trimming took off 4 bases at V and 4 bases at J, with 12 bases between the two ends. The CDR3 is made up of 14 amino acids. CDR1 is SGDLS and CDR2 is YYNGEE in the germline V gene. Looking up the rest from reference TRBV9 and TRBJ1-3 gives the full variable domain: DSGVTQTPKHLITATGQRVTLRCSPRSGDLSVYWYQQSLDQGLQFLIQYYNGEERAKGNILERFSAQQFPDLHSELNLSSLELGDSALYFCASSSAGEGNTIYFGEGSWLTVV.

The CDR3 region is CASSVSGGTEAFF. Written as DNA, the CDR3 is TGTGCCAGCAGCGTGTCAGGGGGGACTGAAGCTTTCTTT. The rearrangement joins TRBV11-1 to TRBJ1-1; the match to TRBD1 covers 7 bases. The ends lost 5 bases at V and 5 bases at J; junction bases unmatched: 5. Germline-derived CDR1 and CDR2 are SGHAT and FQDESV (reference sequence). The CDR3 extends over 13 amino acids.

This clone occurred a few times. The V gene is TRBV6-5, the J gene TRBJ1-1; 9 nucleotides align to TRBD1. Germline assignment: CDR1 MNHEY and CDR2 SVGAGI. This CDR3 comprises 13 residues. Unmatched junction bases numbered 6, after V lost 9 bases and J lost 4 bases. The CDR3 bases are TGTGCCAGTCGGGACAGGGTATTCACTGAAGCTTTCTTT. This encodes CASRDRVFTEAFF.

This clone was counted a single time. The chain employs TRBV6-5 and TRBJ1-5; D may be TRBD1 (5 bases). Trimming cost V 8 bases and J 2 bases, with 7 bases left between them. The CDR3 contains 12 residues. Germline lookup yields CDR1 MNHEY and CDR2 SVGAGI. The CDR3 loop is CASSGGNQPQHF. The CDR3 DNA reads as TGTGCCAGCTCGGGGGGCAATCAGCCCCAGCATTTT.

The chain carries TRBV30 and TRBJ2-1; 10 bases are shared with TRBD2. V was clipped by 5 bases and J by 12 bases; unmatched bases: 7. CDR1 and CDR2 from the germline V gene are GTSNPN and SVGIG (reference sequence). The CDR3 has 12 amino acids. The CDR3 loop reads CAWGQREGGQFF. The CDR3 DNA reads TGTGCCTGGGGCCAGCGGGAGGGCGGGCAGTTCTTC.

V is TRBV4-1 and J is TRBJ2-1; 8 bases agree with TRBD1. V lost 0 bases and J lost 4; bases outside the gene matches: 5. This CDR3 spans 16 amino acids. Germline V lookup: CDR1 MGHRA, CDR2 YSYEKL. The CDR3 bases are TGCGCCAGCAGCCAAGATACAGGGGGAATATACAATGAGCAGTTCTTC. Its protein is CASSQDTGGIYNEQFF.

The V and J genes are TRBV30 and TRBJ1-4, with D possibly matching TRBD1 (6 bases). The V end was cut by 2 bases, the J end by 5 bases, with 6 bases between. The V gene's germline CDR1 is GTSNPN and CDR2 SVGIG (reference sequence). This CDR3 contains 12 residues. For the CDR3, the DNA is TGTGCCTGGAGTAGGGGGAATGAAAAACTGTTTTTT. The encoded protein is CAWSRGNEKLFF.

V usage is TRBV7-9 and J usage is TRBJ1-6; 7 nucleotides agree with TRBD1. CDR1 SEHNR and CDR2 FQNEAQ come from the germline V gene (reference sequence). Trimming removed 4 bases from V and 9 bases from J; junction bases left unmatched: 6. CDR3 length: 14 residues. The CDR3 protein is CASSSTGQISPLHF. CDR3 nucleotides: TGTGCCAGCAGCTCGACGGGACAGATTTCACCCCTCCACTTT.

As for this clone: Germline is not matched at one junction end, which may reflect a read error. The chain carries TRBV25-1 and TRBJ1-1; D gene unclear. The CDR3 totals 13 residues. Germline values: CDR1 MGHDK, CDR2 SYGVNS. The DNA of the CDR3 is TGTACCAGCAGTGAATACCAGAACACTGAAGCTTTCTTT. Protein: CTSSEYQNTEAFF.

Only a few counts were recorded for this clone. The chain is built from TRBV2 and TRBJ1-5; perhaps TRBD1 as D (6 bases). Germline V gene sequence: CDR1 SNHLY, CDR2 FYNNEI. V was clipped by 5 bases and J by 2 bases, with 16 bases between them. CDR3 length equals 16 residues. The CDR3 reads CASSSRQVSGNQPQHF. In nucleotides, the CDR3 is TGTGCCAGCAGTTCCCGACAGGTCTCCGGCAATCAGCCCCAGCATTTT.

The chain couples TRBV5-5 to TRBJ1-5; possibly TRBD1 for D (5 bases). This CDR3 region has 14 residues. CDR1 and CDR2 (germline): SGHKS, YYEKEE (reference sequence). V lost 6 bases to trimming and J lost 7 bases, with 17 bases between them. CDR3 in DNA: TGTGCCAGCATCCTGGACGGGGGTACACAGCCCCAGCATTTT. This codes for CASILDGGTQPQHF.

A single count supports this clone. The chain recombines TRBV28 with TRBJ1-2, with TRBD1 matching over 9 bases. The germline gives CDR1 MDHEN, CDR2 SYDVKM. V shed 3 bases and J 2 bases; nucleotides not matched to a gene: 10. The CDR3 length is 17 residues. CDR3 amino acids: CASSLTLGQGRNYGYTF. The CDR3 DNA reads TGTGCCAGCAGTTTGACCTTAGGACAGGGGAGGAACTATGGCTACACCTTC.

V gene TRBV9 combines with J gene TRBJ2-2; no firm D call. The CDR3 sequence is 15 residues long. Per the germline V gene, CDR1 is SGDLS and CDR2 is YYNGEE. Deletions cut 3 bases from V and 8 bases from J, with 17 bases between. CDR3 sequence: CASSGDPNLSGELFF. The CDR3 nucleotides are TGTGCCAGCAGCGGCGATCCTAACTTGTCGGGGGAGCTGTTTTTT.

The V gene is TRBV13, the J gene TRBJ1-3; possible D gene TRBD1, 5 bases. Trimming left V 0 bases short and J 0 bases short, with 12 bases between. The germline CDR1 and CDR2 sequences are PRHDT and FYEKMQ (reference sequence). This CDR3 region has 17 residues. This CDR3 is CASSLGTRALSGNTIYF. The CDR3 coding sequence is TGTGCCAGCAGCTTAGGCACCAGGGCCCTCTCTGGAAACACCATATATTTT.

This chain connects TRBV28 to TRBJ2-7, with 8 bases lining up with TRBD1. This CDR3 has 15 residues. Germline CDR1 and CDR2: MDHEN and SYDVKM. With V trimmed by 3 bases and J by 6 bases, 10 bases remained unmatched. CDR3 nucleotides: TGTGCCAGCAGTTTCCTCCAGGGACAGGCTCTCGAGCAGTACTTC. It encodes CASSFLQGQALEQYF.

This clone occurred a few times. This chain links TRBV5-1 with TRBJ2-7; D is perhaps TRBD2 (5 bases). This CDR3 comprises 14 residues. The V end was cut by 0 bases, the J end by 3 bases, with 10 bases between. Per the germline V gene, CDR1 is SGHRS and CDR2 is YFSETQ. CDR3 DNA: TGCGCCAGCAGCTTGGGACTTAGCGTCTACGAGCAGTACTTC. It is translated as CASSLGLSVYEQYF.